The source of this TCR beta chain is a study of blood T cell repertoires in COVID-19. At the level of the study: Samples representing acute and convalescent COVID-19 were sourced from the United States, Italy and Spain. PBMCs, B-cell-depleted T cells, or T cells were the source of the cDNA or gDNA that made up the material.

Original data processing: From reference gene primer amplification, estimates of nucleated cell counts were derived. The table came from immunoSEQ multiplex PCR; TCRdb's copy has only in-frame clones and leaves some out. From that table come the V and J calls and clone size; the DNA was used to work out D and trimming. The table has about 190,000 clones, 70% to 90% seen once. Trimming at V came to 6 bases and at J to 6 bases, leaving 5 bases not matched to a gene. Germline CDR1 reads SNHLY; CDR2 reads FYNNEI. The CDR3 is made up of 13 amino acids. V is TRBV2 and J is TRBJ1-3; 7 bases fit TRBD1. The receptor's source is a man between 35 and 55 years old with active or convalescent COVID-19. The specimen was peripheral blood. The CDR3 region is CASSETGINTIYF. DNA of the CDR3: TGTGCCAGCAGCGAGACAGGGATAAACACCATATATTTT.